These 28 T cell receptor beta chains came from one sample sequenced in a study of T cell responses to AZD1222 COVID-19 vaccine. The method was immunoSEQ multiplex PCR; TCRdb's version includes in-frame clones alone and lacks a portion of them. The sample shows over 25,000 clones, more than 70% of them seen only once. The sample in question was peripheral blood, obtained on day 0 of AZD1222 vaccination. All receptors derive from an adult in good health.

The chain joins TRBV18 to TRBJ1-1, with D perhaps matching TRBD1 (6 bases). The CDR3 contains 17 residues. The ends were cut back, 6 bases at V and 1 base at J, with 21 bases in the middle. From germline, CDR1 is KGHSH and CDR2 LQKENI. CDR3: CASSKLDRTVANTEAFF. The CDR3 nucleotides are TGTGCCAGCTCCAAGTTAGACCGGACAGTAGCGAACACTGAAGCTTTCTTT.

This clone was seen a few times. The gene calls are TRBV19 and TRBJ2-2, with 12 bases matching TRBD2. V lost 7 bases, J lost 7 bases, and 7 bases stayed unmatched. The CDR3 runs 15 residues. Germline V CDR1 and CDR2: LNHDA, SQIVND (reference sequence). The CDR3 DNA follows: TGTGCCAGTACCCGACTAGCGGGGGAAGTCGGGGAGCTGTTTTTT. Protein product: CASTRLAGEVGELFF. Full variable domain (missing parts from reference TRBV19 and TRBJ2-2): DGGITQSPKYLFRKEGQNVTLSCEQNLNHDAMYWYRQDPGQGLRLIYYSQIVNDFQKGDIAEGYSVSREKKESFPLTVTSAQKNPTAFYLCASTRLAGEVGELFFGEGSRLTVL.

The rearrangement uses TRBV5-6 and TRBJ2-7; the match to TRBD1 covers 9 bases. The CDR3 covers 14 residues. Germline CDR1 SGHDT, CDR2 YYEEEE. Trimming at V came to 0 bases and at J to 3 bases, leaving 1 base not matched to a gene. The CDR3 region has the DNA TGTGCCAGCAGCTTGGTGGGACAGGGCTACGAGCAGTACGTC. It specifies CASSLVGQGYEQYV.

V gene TRBV5-6 combines with J gene TRBJ2-2; D gene ambiguous. Looked up from germline, CDR1 is SGHDT and CDR2 is YYEEEE. Trimming took off 1 base at V and 7 bases at J, with 8 bases between the two ends. This CDR3 is 13 amino acids long. CDR3 DNA: TGTGCCAGCAGCTTGTCGGGTCACGGGGAGCTGTTTTTT. Amino acid sequence: CASSLSGHGELFF.

This clone was picked up a small number of times. The chain recombines TRBV4-3 with TRBJ1-5; the D gene is possibly TRBD1 (6 bases). The CDR3 consists of 19 residues. Looked up from germline, CDR1 is LGHNA and CDR2 is YSLEER. V was trimmed by 4 bases and J by 3 bases, leaving 25 bases between them. The CDR3 DNA reads as TGCGCCAGCAGCCCCGGGGGGCCGTTTGATGACTCTAACAATCAGCCCCAGCATTTT. It yields the protein CASSPGGPFDDSNNQPQHF.

Here the CDR3 reads CASSSTSGSHNEQFF. CDR3 nucleotides: TGCGCCAGCAGTTCTACTAGCGGGAGCCACAATGAGCAGTTCTTC. The chain couples TRBV5-1 to TRBJ2-1; TRBD2 aligns across 11 bases. CDR3 size: 15 residues. Unmatched junction bases numbered 6, after V lost 5 bases and J lost 5 bases. From germline, CDR1 is SGHRS and CDR2 YFSETQ.

The genes are TRBV5-8 and TRBJ2-1; unclear D gene. The V and J ends lost 3 bases and 4 bases respectively, with 2 bases between them. Germline values: CDR1 SGHTS, CDR2 YDEGEE. This CDR3 is 11 amino acids long. Here the CDR3 reads CASSSYNEQFF. The CDR3 DNA follows: TGTGCCAGCAGCTCGTACAATGAGCAGTTCTTC.

This clone came up once. The chain joins TRBV19 to TRBJ1-2; weak D call: TRBD1 (6 bases). The V gene's germline CDR1 is LNHDA and CDR2 SQIVND (reference sequence). V was cut by 3 bases and J by 2 bases, with 7 bases left in between. CDR3 size: 13 residues. CDR3 sequence reads: CASSIQGNYGYTF. In nucleotides, the CDR3 is TGTGCCAGTAGTATCCAGGGGAACTATGGCTACACCTTC.

The chain couples TRBV7-6 to TRBJ2-1; maybe TRBD2 (6 bases). V was pared by 5 bases and J by 4 bases, with 15 bases between. The CDR3 contains 15 residues. Germline V CDR1 and CDR2: SGHVS, FNYEAQ. CDR3 loop: CASSPPSGGYNEQFF. Here the CDR3 DNA reads TGTGCCAGCAGCCCGCCCAGTGGGGGGTACAATGAGCAGTTCTTC.

V and J are TRBV10-3 and TRBJ1-1; 10 bases are shared with TRBD1. The CDR3 is 15 amino acids. Trimming cost V 5 bases and J 4 bases; bases outside gene matches: 7. The germline CDR1 and CDR2 sequences are ENHRY and SYGVKD. CDR3 amino acids: CAISSSDRGPTEAFF. The CDR3 nucleotides are TGTGCCATCAGTTCTTCAGACAGGGGGCCCACTGAAGCTTTCTTT.

V is TRBV5-1 and J is TRBJ1-2; D gene unclear. CDR1 SGHRS and CDR2 YFSETQ come from the germline V gene. The CDR3 runs to 14 residues. V lost 0 bases and J 2 bases, leaving 8 bases between the germline ends. The CDR3 spells CASSLVAANYGYTF. The CDR3 DNA follows: TGCGCCAGCAGCTTGGTGGCGGCGAACTATGGCTACACCTTC.

The rearrangement joins TRBV5-1 to TRBJ1-4; no firm D call. V was pared by 0 bases and J by 0 bases, with 3 bases between. The CDR3 length is 14 residues. The germline V gene has CDR1 SGHRS and CDR2 YFSETQ. CDR3: CASSLGSTNEKLFF. CDR3 coding DNA: TGCGCCAGCAGCTTGGGGTCAACTAATGAAAAACTGTTTTTT.

This clone qualifies as medium-sized. V gene TRBV6-5 combines with J gene TRBJ1-5, with D possibly being TRBD1 (5 bases). Looked up from germline, CDR1 is MNHEY and CDR2 is SVGAGI. The CDR3 sequence is 14 residues long. V lost 4 bases and J lost 12, with 19 bases in between. The CDR3 sequence is CASSSQGAEELQHF. The CDR3 DNA reads TGTGCCAGCAGTTCCCAGGGAGCAGAGGAGCTCCAGCATTTT.

V is TRBV19 and J is TRBJ1-2; no reliable D call. CDR3 size: 15 residues. The V gene's germline CDR1 is LNHDA and CDR2 SQIVND (reference sequence). The V end lost 6 bases, the J end lost 7 bases, and 21 bases lay between the germline ends. The CDR3 sequence: CASSHEGATSPGYTF. The CDR3 bases are TGTGCCAGTAGCCATGAAGGTGCCACTTCCCCTGGCTACACCTTC.

The chain links TRBV15 to TRBJ2-1; no clear D. Trimming cost V 3 bases and J 6 bases, with 15 bases left between them. CDR1 is LNHNV, CDR2 YYDKDF, per germline (reference sequence). The CDR3 extends over 15 amino acids. Here the CDR3 DNA reads TGTGCCACCAGCAGCCAAAGGGTTTCGGGCAATGAGCAGTTCTTC. Translated: CATSSQRVSGNEQFF.

The rearrangement uses TRBV7-9 and TRBJ2-1, with D possibly matching TRBD2 (6 bases). Trimming left V 4 bases short and J 10 bases short, with 14 bases between. The CDR3 has 13 amino acids. Germline CDR1 is SEHNR and CDR2 is FQNEAQ (reference sequence). This CDR3 reads CASSYSSVKEQFF. The CDR3 coding sequence is TGTGCCAGCAGCTATTCTAGCGTAAAGGAGCAGTTCTTC.

This clone was observed a single time. The rearrangement joins TRBV5-5 to TRBJ2-3; D is perhaps TRBD2 (6 bases). Germline V gene sequence: CDR1 SGHKS, CDR2 YYEKEE (reference sequence). The V gene lost 4 bases and the J gene lost 0 bases, with 12 bases spanning the gap. This CDR3 is 15 amino acids long. CDR3 in DNA: TGTGCCAGCAGCCGGGACTCCTTAAGCACAGATACGCAGTATTTT. This codes for CASSRDSLSTDTQYF.

The rearrangement links TRBV7-9 to TRBJ1-4, with D unclear. Trimming removed 4 bases at V and 3 bases at J, with 6 bases between. The CDR3 has 13 residues. The germline gives CDR1 SEHNR, CDR2 FQNEAQ (reference sequence). In DNA, the CDR3 is TGTGCCAGCAGCTCCTTCCCTAATGAAAAACTGTTTTTT. Translating gives CASSSFPNEKLFF.

This clone was seen a handful of times. The chain joins TRBV5-4 to TRBJ2-7; 9 bases align to TRBD2. Unmatched junction bases numbered 10, after V lost 0 bases and J lost 6 bases. The V gene's germline CDR1 is SGHNT and CDR2 YYREEE (reference sequence). There are 16 residues in the CDR3. The CDR3 spells CASSLVPGTSLREQYV. The DNA for the CDR3 is TGTGCCAGCAGCTTGGTGCCCGGGACTAGCTTGCGCGAGCAGTACGTC.

The chain uses TRBV6-5 and TRBJ2-2; D assignment may be TRBD1 or TRBD2 (5 bases each). There are 14 residues in the CDR3. Germline CDR1 and CDR2: MNHEY and SVGAGI. The V end was cut by 8 bases, the J end by 2 bases, with 12 bases between. The CDR3 DNA is TGTGCCAGCGGCCGGGACCTAAACACCGGGGAGCTGTTTTTT. Encoded protein: CASGRDLNTGELFF.

The chain is built from TRBV29-1 and TRBJ2-3, with D perhaps TRBD1 (5 bases). Germline CDR1 SQVTM, CDR2 ANQGSEA. Trimming pared 4 bases from V and 3 bases from J, leaving 11 bases between. The CDR3 is 13 residues long. The CDR3 coding sequence is TGCAGCGTTGCAGGGTTGGTTACAGATACGCAGTATTTT. It yields the protein CSVAGLVTDTQYF.

The rearrangement links TRBV5-1 to TRBJ2-5; D is ambiguous. Trimming shortened V by 1 base and J by 5 bases, and 9 bases separated the two germline ends. This CDR3 is built from 13 residues. Germline V gene data show CDR1 as SGHRS and CDR2 as YFSETQ. The CDR3 protein is CASSLWDQETQYF. In DNA form, the CDR3 reads TGCGCCAGCAGCTTGTGGGATCAGGAGACCCAGTACTTC.

The chain is built from TRBV12-3 or TRBV12-4 and TRBJ1-1, with D unclear. V lost 3 bases, J lost 10 bases, and 15 bases lay in between. This CDR3 contains 13 residues. Written as DNA, the CDR3 is TGTGCCAGCAGTTTGGGCCGGGCGGGTAGAGCTTTCTTT. Amino acid sequence: CASSLGRAGRAFF.

The chain joins TRBV7-9 to TRBJ1-3; D remains ambiguous. CDR3 length: 13 residues. Germline CDR1 reads SEHNR; CDR2 reads FQNEAQ (reference sequence). Trimming stripped 8 bases from V and 0 bases from J, with 8 bases between. CDR3 residues: CASDLPSGNTIYF. The CDR3 DNA sequence: TGTGCCAGCGACTTACCCTCTGGAAACACCATATATTTT.

This clone was seen a few times. This chain connects TRBV4-2 to TRBJ2-3; 9 bases are a match to TRBD2. Trimming took 1 base from V and 0 from J; bases not matched to a gene: 8. The germline CDR1 and CDR2 sequences are LGHNA and YNFKEQ. This CDR3 spans 18 amino acids. The CDR3 region is CASSQGRRRGGSTDTQYF. The CDR3 DNA follows: TGTGCCAGCAGCCAAGGGAGGAGGCGGGGGGGTAGCACAGATACGCAGTATTTT.

The chain uses TRBV18 and TRBJ2-3, with D hard to call. Looked up from germline, CDR1 is KGHSH and CDR2 is LQKENI. The CDR3 contains 19 residues. The germline V and J ends were trimmed by 0 bases and 0 bases, with 19 bases remaining between them. CDR3 coding DNA: TGTGCCAGCTCACCACCGAATCTTGCTAGGCGAACAAGCACAGATACGCAGTATTTT. The encoded protein is CASSPPNLARRTSTDTQYF.

The chain recombines TRBV28 with TRBJ2-1, with D possibly matching TRBD2 (6 bases). This CDR3 has 11 residues. CDR1 MDHEN and CDR2 SYDVKM come from the germline V gene. With 5 bases removed from V and 12 bases from J, the gap between germline ends came to 11 bases. CDR3 DNA sequence: TGTGCCAGCAGTCGACTAGTGGGGCAGTTCTTC. This codes for CASSRLVGQFF.

In its sample, this clone was seen once. The junction differs from germline at one of its ends, possibly a read error. The chain carries TRBV4-2 and TRBJ2-1; perhaps TRBD2 as D (7 bases). The length of the CDR3 is 12 residues. Germline CDR1 LGHNA, CDR2 YNFKEQ. DNA for the CDR3: TGTGCCAGCAGCCAAGGGGAGGGGGAGCGGTTCTTC. It encodes CASSQGEGERFF.